The T cell receptor (beta chain) described here comes from a study of T-cell reconstitution after alpha-beta-depleted transplantation in children. In germline, CDR1 is PRHDT, CDR2 FYEKMQ (reference sequence). CDR3 length: 16 residues. The germline V and J ends were trimmed by 2 bases and 6 bases, with 19 bases remaining between them. Unique molecular identifiers were incorporated when the TCRbeta library was constructed. In TCRdb, the PCR reads were re-called with MiXCR into one record per CDR3 protein. Among around 340,000 distinct CDR3 sequences listed, about 14% were seen once. The receptor's source is a human donor who donated a stem cell graft to a child with Fanconi anemia. The material was PBMCs, obtained from the stem cell graft. The rearrangement joins TRBV13 to TRBJ1-1, with D possibly TRBD1 on 6 matching bases. DNA for the CDR3: TGTGCCAGCAGCTTAAACGTCGCAGGGGTTCGTCCTGAAGCTTTCTTT. Its protein is CASSLNVAGVRPEAFF.